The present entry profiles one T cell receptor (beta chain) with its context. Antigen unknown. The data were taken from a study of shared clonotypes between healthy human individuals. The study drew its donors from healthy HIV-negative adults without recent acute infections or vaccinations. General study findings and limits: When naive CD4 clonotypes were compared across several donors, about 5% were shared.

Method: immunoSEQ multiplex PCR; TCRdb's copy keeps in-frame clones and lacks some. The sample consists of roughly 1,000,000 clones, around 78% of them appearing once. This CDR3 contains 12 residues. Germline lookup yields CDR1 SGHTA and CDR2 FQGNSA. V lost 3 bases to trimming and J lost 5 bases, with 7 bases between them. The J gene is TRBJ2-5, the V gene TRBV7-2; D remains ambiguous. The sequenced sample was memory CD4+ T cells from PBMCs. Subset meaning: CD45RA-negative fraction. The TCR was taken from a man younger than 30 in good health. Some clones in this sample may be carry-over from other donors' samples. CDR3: CASSFGPETQYF. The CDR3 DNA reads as TGTGCCAGCAGCTTTGGCCCGGAGACCCAGTACTTC. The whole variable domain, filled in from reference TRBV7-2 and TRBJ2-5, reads GAGVSQSPSNKVTEKGKDVELRCDPISGHTALYWYRQSLGQGLEFLIYFQGNSAPDKSGLPSDRFSAERTGGSVSTLTIQRTQQEDSAVYLCASSFGPETQYFGPGTRLLVL.